A selection of T cell receptor beta chains follows, all from one sample in a study of blood T cell repertoires in COVID-19. Produced via immunoSEQ multiplex PCR; TCRdb's table is partial and in-frame only. This sample yields about 170,000 clones, of which around 87% are seen a single time; about 2.6% belongs to the top ten. The sequencing input was peripheral blood. The receptor set was obtained from an elderly woman with COVID-19, enrolled during active disease. Each CDR3 is given without its conserved first and last residue. The order of the fields is J gene, clone size, V gene, CDR3 protein. For some rows the clone size is stated as once, few or many, or as a class when expanded; others skip it.

>TRBJ1-6|.|TRBV5-6
ASSLVGAQGASPLH
>TRBJ1-5|.|TRBV19
ASSTTGYQPQH
>TRBJ2-5|once|TRBV5-1
ASSDPDRLRETQY
>TRBJ2-6|.|TRBV7-2
ASNRWGTDDSGANVLT
>TRBJ2-5|.|TRBV7-2
ASSPSSGEETQY
>TRBJ2-2|once|TRBV6-4
ASSATGAGELF
>TRBJ1-5|.|TRBV6-2/TRBV6-3
ASSYPPGRGNNQPQH
>TRBJ2-7|.|TRBV21-1
ASSETSGPYEQY
>TRBJ1-2|.|TRBV19
ASNLGRDYGYT
>TRBJ1-3|.|TRBV19
ASSPLPGSYSGNTIY
>TRBJ2-2|.|TRBV4-2
ASSQDLTRGTGELF
>TRBJ1-6|.|TRBV11-3
ASSLQGENSPLH
>TRBJ1-2|.|TRBV7-9
ASSLTSDSYGYT
>TRBJ2-3|few|TRBV9
ASSVQTGAGTDTQY
>TRBJ1-2|.|TRBV9
ASSVSQANYGYT
>TRBJ1-6|once|TRBV5-5
ASSFGDTYNSPLH
>TRBJ1-2|few|TRBV7-9
ASSLNAGRESYGYT
>TRBJ1-2|.|TRBV12-2
ASHTRQGRLLGYT
>TRBJ1-2|.|TRBV6-5
ASSLTQGNYGYT
>TRBJ1-6|few|TRBV7-9
ASSGDSSNSPLH
>TRBJ2-1|.|TRBV5-4
ASGKREGGYNEQF
>TRBJ1-2|once|TRBV7-2
ASSLYQGSNGYT
>TRBJ2-7|.|TRBV2
ASCQGPGEQY
>TRBJ2-1|.|TRBV6-6
ASSTDRGIYEQF